This T cell receptor (beta chain) was obtained from a study of CD8+ T cells in alopecia areata. Points from the study as a whole: Higher clonality was seen in lesional scalp than in normal scalp, especially in alopecia totalis/universalis. Mice showed clearer TCR sharing than patients did, a gap that was possibly HLA-related.

Alopecia areata patients provided lesional scalp punch biopsies and peripheral blood, both collected for the study. In the case of this clone: Its antigen is currently unknown.

Extracted RNA was reverse transcribed, and the resulting cDNA served as sequencing template. Produced via immunoSEQ multiplex PCR; TCRdb's table is partial and in-frame only. The sample yields some 150,000 clones, around 64% seen once. The material sequenced was CD8+ T cells sorted from blood, taken at week 0. The sequence was collected from a human donor with alopecia areata.

Written as DNA, the CDR3 is TGTGCCAGCAGCTTGGGCAGGGGGCATCCGGATAATTCACCCCTCCACTTT. It yields the protein CASSLGRGHPDNSPLHF. The chain couples TRBV5-4 to TRBJ1-6; TRBD1 matches at 8 bases. With V trimmed by 0 bases and J by 5 bases, 7 bases remained unmatched. The CDR3 runs to 17 residues. Germline values: CDR1 SGHNT, CDR2 YYREEE (reference sequence).